These T cell receptor beta chains were read from a single sample in a study of T cells after somatic rescue of genetic block. Sequencing was performed with immunoSEQ multiplex PCR; in TCRdb, only in-frame clones are kept and a portion is missing. The sample has about 13,000 clones, 65% to 85% seen once; the top ten hold about 21%. The sample comprised peripheral blood mononuclear cells (PBMCs). These receptor sequences come from a boy aged 5-17 years. Each CDR3 is given with its conserved first and last residue. Each record gives: J gene, D gene, clone size, V gene, CDR3 DNA, CDR3 protein. The D gene is left open where the match is weak. Clone size is shown for a subset of rows, as once, few, many or a class of expanded clone.

j_call: TRBJ2-5
d_call: TRBD2
clone_size: -
v_call: TRBV9
cdr3_nt: TGTGCCAGCAGCGAAGGGACTAGCGGGGGGCCCCAAGAGACCCAGTACTTC
cdr3_aa: CASSEGTSGGPQETQYF

j_call: TRBJ1-3
d_call: TRBD1
clone_size: once
v_call: TRBV28
cdr3_nt: TGTGCCAGCAGCCCCGACAGGGTTAGAAACACCATATATTTT
cdr3_aa: CASSPDRVRNTIYF

j_call: TRBJ1-2
d_call: TRBD1
clone_size: -
v_call: TRBV30
cdr3_nt: TGTGCCTGCCACTACCCGGACAGGCTCGAAGGCTACACCTTC
cdr3_aa: CACHYPDRLEGYTF

j_call: TRBJ1-3
d_call: -
clone_size: -
v_call: TRBV6-5
cdr3_nt: TGTGCCAGCAGTTACTCGATGGGGGCGCGGGACACCATATATTTT
cdr3_aa: CASSYSMGARDTIYF

j_call: TRBJ2-7
d_call: -
clone_size: -
v_call: TRBV27
cdr3_nt: TGTGCCAGCAGTTTCCGGCTAGGATCCTACGAGCAGTACTTC
cdr3_aa: CASSFRLGSYEQYF

j_call: TRBJ2-3
d_call: -
clone_size: -
v_call: TRBV25-1
cdr3_nt: TGTGCCAGCAGTGAAGGGGGAGATACGCAGTATTTT
cdr3_aa: CASSEGGDTQYF

j_call: TRBJ1-2
d_call: -
clone_size: few
v_call: TRBV2
cdr3_nt: TGTGCCAGCAGTGAGAGAGCTTATGGCTACACCTTC
cdr3_aa: CASSERAYGYTF

j_call: TRBJ2-6
d_call: -
clone_size: -
v_call: TRBV29-1
cdr3_nt: TGCAGCGTCATACAGGGAAGGGCATCTGGGGCCAACGTCCTGACTTTC
cdr3_aa: CSVIQGRASGANVLTF

j_call: TRBJ2-3
d_call: -
clone_size: -
v_call: TRBV15
cdr3_nt: TGTGCCACCAGCAGAGAGGGCAGGGCGACAGATACGCAGTATTTT
cdr3_aa: CATSREGRATDTQYF

j_call: TRBJ1-4
d_call: -
clone_size: once
v_call: TRBV6-1
cdr3_nt: TGTGCCAGCAGGAGTCCCAGGAGAACTAATGAAAAACTGTTTTTT
cdr3_aa: CASRSPRRTNEKLFF

j_call: TRBJ2-3
d_call: -
clone_size: -
v_call: TRBV11-3
cdr3_nt: TGTGCCAGCAGCTTAGAAGGGGGGGGGCACCGCACAGATACGCAGTATTTT
cdr3_aa: CASSLEGGGHRTDTQYF

j_call: TRBJ2-7
d_call: -
clone_size: -
v_call: TRBV5-3
cdr3_nt: TGTGCCAGAAGCCGAGGGCAGGTAGACCTCTCCTACGAGCAGTACTTC
cdr3_aa: CARSRGQVDLSYEQYF

j_call: TRBJ2-1
d_call: -
clone_size: few
v_call: TRBV19
cdr3_nt: TGTGCCAGTAGTATAGCCAGGGGCCCTTACAATGAGCAGTTCTTC
cdr3_aa: CASSIARGPYNEQFF

j_call: TRBJ1-1
d_call: -
clone_size: once
v_call: TRBV10-3
cdr3_nt: TGTGCCATCAGTGAGTTTTCGGAGCTCGAAGCTTTCTTT
cdr3_aa: CAISEFSELEAFF

j_call: TRBJ2-3
d_call: TRBD1
clone_size: -
v_call: TRBV7-9
cdr3_nt: TGTGCCAGCAGCTTAAGGACAGGGCTTATAGATACGCAGTATTTT
cdr3_aa: CASSLRTGLIDTQYF

j_call: TRBJ2-7
d_call: -
clone_size: -
v_call: TRBV19
cdr3_nt: TGTGCCAGTAGTGCGCAGGGTTTCTCCTACGAGCAGTACTTC
cdr3_aa: CASSAQGFSYEQYF

j_call: TRBJ2-7
d_call: TRBD1
clone_size: -
v_call: TRBV4-2
cdr3_nt: TGTGCCAGCAGCCCCGGGACAGGGGCCTACGAGCAGTACTTC
cdr3_aa: CASSPGTGAYEQYF

j_call: TRBJ1-1
d_call: -
clone_size: -
v_call: TRBV18
cdr3_nt: TGTGCCAGCTCACCACGTGTCGCGCGGGGCACTGAAGCTTTCTTT
cdr3_aa: CASSPRVARGTEAFF

j_call: TRBJ2-5
d_call: -
clone_size: -
v_call: TRBV7-9
cdr3_nt: TGTGCCAGCAGCTTAGTTCTAGCACCGTACCAAGAGACCCAGTACTTC
cdr3_aa: CASSLVLAPYQETQYF

j_call: TRBJ2-7
d_call: -
clone_size: -
v_call: TRBV21-1
cdr3_nt: TGTGCCAGCAGGGGTTGGGACGGCTCCTACGAGCAGTACTTC
cdr3_aa: CASRGWDGSYEQYF

j_call: TRBJ1-2
d_call: -
clone_size: once
v_call: TRBV30
cdr3_nt: TGTGCCTGGAGTGTACCCATGAGCAGGGGCCTTGGAGGCTACACCTTC
cdr3_aa: CAWSVPMSRGLGGYTF

j_call: TRBJ2-3
d_call: TRBD2
clone_size: -
v_call: TRBV6-4
cdr3_nt: TGTGCCAGCAGTGAGGGAGCGGGGAGTCACACAGATACGCAGTATTTT
cdr3_aa: CASSEGAGSHTDTQYF

j_call: TRBJ2-1
d_call: -
clone_size: -
v_call: TRBV30
cdr3_nt: TGTGCCTGGAGTCCCTTTCCCTACAATGAGCAGTTCTTC
cdr3_aa: CAWSPFPYNEQFF

j_call: TRBJ1-5
d_call: TRBD1
clone_size: medium-sized
v_call: TRBV2
cdr3_nt: TGTGCCAGCAGCGGACAGGGAAATCCCAATCAGCCCCAGCATTTT
cdr3_aa: CASSGQGNPNQPQHF

j_call: TRBJ2-1
d_call: TRBD2
clone_size: -
v_call: TRBV5-4
cdr3_nt: TGTGCCAGCAGCTTGGGAGCGGGGGGGCGGACCTACAATGAGCAGTTCTTC
cdr3_aa: CASSLGAGGRTYNEQFF